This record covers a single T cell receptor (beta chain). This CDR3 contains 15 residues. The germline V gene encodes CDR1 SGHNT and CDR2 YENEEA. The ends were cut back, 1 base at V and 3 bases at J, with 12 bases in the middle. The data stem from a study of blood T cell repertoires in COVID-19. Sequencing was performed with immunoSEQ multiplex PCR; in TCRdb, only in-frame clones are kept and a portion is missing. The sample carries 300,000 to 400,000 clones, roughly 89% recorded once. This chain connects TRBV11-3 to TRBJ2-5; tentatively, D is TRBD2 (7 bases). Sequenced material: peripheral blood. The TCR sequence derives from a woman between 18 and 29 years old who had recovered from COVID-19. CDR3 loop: CASSLAGGRKETQYF. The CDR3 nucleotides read TGTGCCAGCAGCTTAGCCGGGGGGCGGAAAGAGACCCAGTACTTC.